This T cell receptor (beta chain) comes out of a study of somatic mutations in cytotoxic T cells in rheumatoid arthritis. Libraries were prepared by immunoSEQ multiplex PCR; TCRdb keeps only in-frame clonotypes and omits some of them. The sample holds approximately 15,000 clones, around 70% seen once. V gave up 5 bases and J gave up 2 bases; unmatched junction bases: 11. The V gene's germline CDR1 is PRHDT and CDR2 FYEKMQ (reference sequence). CDR3 length equals 18 residues. The V gene is TRBV13, the J gene TRBJ2-6; TRBD2 matches 8 bases. Sequencing was done on a sample of CD8+ T cells sorted from blood. This clonotype originated in an adult with rheumatoid arthritis. The CDR3 nucleotides read TGTGCCAGCAGCCCCCCCGGGGGCGGGGGGCCTGGGGCCAACGTCCTGACTTTC. This sequence encodes CASSPPGGGGPGANVLTF.